The subject of this entry is one T cell receptor beta chain. Its antigen is unidentified. Criteria for exclusion of patients were uncontrolled infection, other autoimmune disease, pregnancy or lactation. Out of 10 ml of fresh peripheral blood came the PBMCs. V lost 5 bases, J lost 2 bases, and 3 bases stayed unmatched. The CDR3 is made up of 14 amino acids. These data belong to a study of T cells in Graves' hyperthyroidism and ophthalmopathy. Study-level findings and limits: Most thyroid clonotypes with frequency above 0.001 were detected in blood. A 13 V-J signature model discriminated ophthalmopathy versus stable hyperthyroidism.

Amplified TCR beta CDR3 regions derived from RNA transcripts. The TCR CDR3 first-round RT-PCR relied on the HTBI primer set. TCRdb itself ran the multiplex PCR reads through MiXCR, one entry per CDR3 protein. Of 300,000 to 450,000 distinct CDR3 sequences in the sample, 20% to 25% were seen once. The TCR sequence derives from a man in his forties or fifties with Graves' hyperthyroidism. V and J are TRBV12-3 or TRBV12-4 and TRBJ2-5; TRBD2 agrees at 9 bases. Sequencing used blood. The CDR3 DNA follows: TGTGCCAGCAGTCATAGCGGGGGACAAGAGACCCAGTACTTC. As protein: CASSHSGGQETQYF.